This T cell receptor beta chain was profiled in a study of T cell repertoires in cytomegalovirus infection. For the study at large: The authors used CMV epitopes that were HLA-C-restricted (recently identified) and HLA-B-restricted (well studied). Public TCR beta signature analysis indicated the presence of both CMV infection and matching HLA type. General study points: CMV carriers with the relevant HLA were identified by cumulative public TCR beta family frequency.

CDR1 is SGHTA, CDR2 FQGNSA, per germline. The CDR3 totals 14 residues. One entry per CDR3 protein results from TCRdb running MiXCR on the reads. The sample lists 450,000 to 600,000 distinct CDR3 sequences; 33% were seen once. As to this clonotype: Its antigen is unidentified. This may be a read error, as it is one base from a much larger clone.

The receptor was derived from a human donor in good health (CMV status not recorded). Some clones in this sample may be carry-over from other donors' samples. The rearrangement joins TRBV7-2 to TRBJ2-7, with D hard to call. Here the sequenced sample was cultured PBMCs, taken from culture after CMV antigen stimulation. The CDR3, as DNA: TGTGCCAGCAGCCTTAGTGCAGTGACCTACGACCAGTACTTC. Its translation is CASSLSAVTYDQYF.